This T cell receptor (beta chain) was identified during a study of blood T cell repertoires in COVID-19. Study summary: T cells, B-cell-depleted T cells, or PBMCs supplied cDNA or gDNA.

Original data processing: Reference gene primers were amplified, and this amplification served to estimate nucleated cell counts. The protocol was immunoSEQ multiplex PCR, while the TCRdb copy is restricted to in-frame clones and leaves out a portion. V and J calls and clone size come straight from that table; D and trimming were deduced from the DNA. Of over 250,000 clones in the sample, about 88% are singletons; the top ten hold 9.5% to 15%. Trimming pared 3 bases from V and 5 bases from J, leaving 13 bases between. The germline CDR1 and CDR2 sequences are DFQATT and SNEGSKA (reference sequence). The CDR3 covers 13 residues.

The chain recombines TRBV20-1 with TRBJ1-2; no clear D gene. Sequenced material: peripheral blood. The origin of this receptor is a woman aged 60-70 years with acute or convalescent COVID-19. The DNA of the CDR3 is TGCAGTGCTAGTGCAGGATTGCCTTATGGCTACACCTTC. Translated: CSASAGLPYGYTF.